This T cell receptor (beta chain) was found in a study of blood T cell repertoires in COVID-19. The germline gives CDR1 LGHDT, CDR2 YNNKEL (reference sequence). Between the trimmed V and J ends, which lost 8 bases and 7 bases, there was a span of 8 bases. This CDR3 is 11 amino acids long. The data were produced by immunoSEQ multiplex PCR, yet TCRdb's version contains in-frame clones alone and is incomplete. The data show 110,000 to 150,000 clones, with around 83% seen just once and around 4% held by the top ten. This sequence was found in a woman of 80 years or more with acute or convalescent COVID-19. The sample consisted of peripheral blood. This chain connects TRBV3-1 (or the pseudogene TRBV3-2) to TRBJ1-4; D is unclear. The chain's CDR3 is CASQDFEKLFF. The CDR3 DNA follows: TGTGCCAGCCAGGACTTTGAAAAACTGTTTTTT.